What follows is one TCR beta chain and its context. Antigen specificity is unknown. Germline V gives CDR1 SGHAT, CDR2 FQNNGV. V was clipped by 0 bases and J by 1 base; unmatched bases: 5. The CDR3 sequence is 16 residues long. PCR primers comprised 60 Vbeta and 13 Jbeta primers. Profiling relied on immunoSEQ multiplex PCR, and the TCRdb table lists in-frame clones only, not all of them. Among 35,000 to 55,000 clones listed, roughly half were seen once. This record comes from a study of cytomegalovirus exposure and HLA in healthy donors. Across the whole study: Most genotyped donors, approximately 77% of 398, had Caucasian-associated genetic ancestry. Whole-study findings and limits: Researchers reported in a later analysis that a missense DCLRE1C variant was tied to TCR beta V- and J-gene trimming. Because they were indistinguishable, some V segments, including TRBV6-2 and TRBV6-3, were excluded.

The sample comprised PBMCs. The sequence derives from a man between 60 and 75 years old in good health and CMV-seronegative. The rearrangement uses TRBV11-2 and TRBJ1-1; 7 bases match TRBD1. CDR3 amino acids: CASSLDLGQRNTEAFF. The CDR3 region has the DNA TGTGCCAGCAGCTTAGATCTGGGACAGAGGAACACTGAAGCTTTCTTT.